This T cell receptor beta chain stems from a study of human thymus T cells. Study outcomes and limitations: Reports from related research described highly overlapping thymic repertoires among unrelated individuals. Usage of V and J genes appeared biased in thymic and blood repertoires.

Resections removed during corrective heart surgery provided the thymus tissue used. Among the donors, all were healthy Finnish infants having corrective surgery for congenital heart defects. Concerning this clone: Its antigen is unidentified.

Sequenced by immunoSEQ multiplex PCR; TCRdb stores in-frame clones only, minus some. The top ten clones hold 0.024% of a sample with about 130,000 clones, just under 95% of them seen once. The specimen was thymus tissue. The sequence derives from a boy under three years old with a congenital heart defect but otherwise immunologically healthy.

The CDR3 bases are TGTGCCAGCAGCCCGCGGAGGAACGGGGCCAACGTCCTGACTTTC. It specifies CASSPRRNGANVLTF. The chain couples TRBV9 to TRBJ2-6; D possibly corresponds to TRBD2 (5 bases). Between the trimmed V and J ends, which lost 4 bases and 4 bases, there was a span of 12 bases. The length of the CDR3 is 15 residues. The germline gives CDR1 SGDLS, CDR2 YYNGEE.